This T cell receptor beta chain was documented in a study of radiotherapy plus CTLA-4 blockade in lung cancer. Background on the study: In less than 20% of patients, objective responses were seen; roughly 28% had disease control.

Looked up from germline, CDR1 is SNHLY and CDR2 is FYNNEI. Trimming stripped 7 bases from V and 4 bases from J, with 16 bases between. The length of the CDR3 is 14 residues. About this clone itself: The antigen remains undetermined.

Measured with immunoSEQ multiplex PCR; TCRdb has only the in-frame clones, and not every one. Of approximately 80,000 clones listed, over 70% are singletons. Whole-study findings and limits: How blood T cell clones changed early, along with interferon-beta, reportedly forecast response best. Expansion in blood of tumor-derived TCR clones was seen after radiotherapy plus ipilimumab.

The sequencing here drew on peripheral blood, taken from a patient treated with radiotherapy plus ipilimumab. The TCR comes from a human donor with non-small cell lung cancer whose response to radiotherapy plus ipilimumab could not be evaluated. Some clones in this sample may be carry-over from other donors' samples. The J gene is TRBJ1-2, the V gene TRBV2; D uncertain. Written as DNA, the CDR3 is TGTGCCAGCAAACAGAACCCACTTGGCTATGGCTACACCTTC. This gives the protein CASKQNPLGYGYTF.